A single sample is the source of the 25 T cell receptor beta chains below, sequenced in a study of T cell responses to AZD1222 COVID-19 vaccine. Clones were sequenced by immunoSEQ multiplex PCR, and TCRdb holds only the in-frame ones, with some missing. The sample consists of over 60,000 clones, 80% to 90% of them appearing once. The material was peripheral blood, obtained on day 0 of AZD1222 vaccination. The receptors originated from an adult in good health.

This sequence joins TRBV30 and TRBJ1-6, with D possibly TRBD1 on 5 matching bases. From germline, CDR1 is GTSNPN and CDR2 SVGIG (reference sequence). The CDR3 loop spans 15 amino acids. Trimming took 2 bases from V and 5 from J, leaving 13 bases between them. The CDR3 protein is CAWSWGDRNNSPLHF. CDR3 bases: TGTGCCTGGAGTTGGGGGGACCGTAATAATTCACCCCTCCACTTT.

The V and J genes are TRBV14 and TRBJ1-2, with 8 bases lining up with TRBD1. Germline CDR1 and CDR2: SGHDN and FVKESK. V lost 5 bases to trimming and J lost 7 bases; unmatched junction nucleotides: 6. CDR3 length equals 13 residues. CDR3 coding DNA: TGTGCCAGCAGCTACCAGGGGGCGCGTGGCTACACCTTC. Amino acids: CASSYQGARGYTF.

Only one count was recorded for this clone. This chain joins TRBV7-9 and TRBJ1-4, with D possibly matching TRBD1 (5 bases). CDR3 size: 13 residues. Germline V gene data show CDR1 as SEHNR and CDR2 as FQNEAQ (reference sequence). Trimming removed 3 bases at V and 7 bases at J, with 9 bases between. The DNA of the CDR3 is TGTGCCAGCAGCTTCCCGGGACCTGAAAAACTGTTTTTT. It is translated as CASSFPGPEKLFF.

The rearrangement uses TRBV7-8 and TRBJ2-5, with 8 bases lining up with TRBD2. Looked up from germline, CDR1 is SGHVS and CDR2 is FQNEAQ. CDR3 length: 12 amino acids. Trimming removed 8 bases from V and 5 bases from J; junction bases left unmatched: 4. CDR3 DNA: TGTGCCAGCGTCCGGGGGGGGGAGACCCAGTACTTC. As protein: CASVRGGETQYF.

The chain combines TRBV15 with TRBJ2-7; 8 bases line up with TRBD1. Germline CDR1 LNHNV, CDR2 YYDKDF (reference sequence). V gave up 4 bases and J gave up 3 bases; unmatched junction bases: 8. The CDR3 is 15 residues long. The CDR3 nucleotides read TGTGCCACCAGCACCGACAGGGGAGGACTCTACGAGCAGTACTTC. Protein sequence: CATSTDRGGLYEQYF.

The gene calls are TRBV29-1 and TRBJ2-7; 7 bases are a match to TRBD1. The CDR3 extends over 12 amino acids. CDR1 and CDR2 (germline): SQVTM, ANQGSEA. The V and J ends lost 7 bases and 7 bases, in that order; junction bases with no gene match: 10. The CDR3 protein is CSAHQGDKEQYF. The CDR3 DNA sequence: TGCAGCGCCCATCAGGGGGATAAAGAGCAGTACTTC.

As DNA, the CDR3 is TGTGCCAGCAGCCTTCGACAGGGGGACATTCAGTACTTC. Its translation: CASSLRQGDIQYF. The rearrangement joins TRBV3-1 (or the pseudogene TRBV3-2) to TRBJ2-4; 9 bases match TRBD1. V lost 4 bases to trimming and J lost 8 bases; unmatched junction nucleotides: 3. The CDR3 loop spans 13 amino acids. In germline, CDR1 is LGHDT, CDR2 YNNKEL (reference sequence).

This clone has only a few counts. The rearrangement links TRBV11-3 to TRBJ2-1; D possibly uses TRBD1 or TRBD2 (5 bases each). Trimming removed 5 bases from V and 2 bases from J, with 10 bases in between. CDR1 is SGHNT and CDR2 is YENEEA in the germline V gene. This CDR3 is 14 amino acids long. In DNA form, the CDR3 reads TGTGCCAGCAGCCAAGGGACGGCCTACAATGAGCAGTTCTTC. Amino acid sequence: CASSQGTAYNEQFF. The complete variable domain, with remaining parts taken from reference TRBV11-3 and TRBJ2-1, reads EAGVVQSPRYKIIEKKQPVAFWCNPISGHNTLYWYLQNLGQGPELLIRYENEEAVDDSQLPKDRFSAERLKGVDSTLKIQPAELGDSAVYLCASSQGTAYNEQFFGPGTRLTVL.

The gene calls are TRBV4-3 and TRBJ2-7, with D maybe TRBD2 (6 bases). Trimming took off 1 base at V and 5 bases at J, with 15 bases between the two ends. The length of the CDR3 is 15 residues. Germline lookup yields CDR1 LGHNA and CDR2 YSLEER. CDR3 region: CASSQGVGGSDEQYF. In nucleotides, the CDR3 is TGCGCCAGCAGCCAAGGGGTGGGGGGTTCCGACGAGCAGTACTTC.

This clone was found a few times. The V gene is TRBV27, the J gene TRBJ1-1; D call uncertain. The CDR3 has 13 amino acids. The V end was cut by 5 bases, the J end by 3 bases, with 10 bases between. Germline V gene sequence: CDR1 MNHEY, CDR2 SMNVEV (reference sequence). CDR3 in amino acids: CASSALSHTEAFF. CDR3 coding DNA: TGTGCCAGCAGTGCCCTAAGTCACACTGAAGCTTTCTTT.

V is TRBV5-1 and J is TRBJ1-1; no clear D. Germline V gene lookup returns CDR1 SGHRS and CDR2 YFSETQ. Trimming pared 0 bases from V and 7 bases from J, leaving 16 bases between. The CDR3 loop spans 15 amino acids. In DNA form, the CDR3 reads TGCGCCAGCAGCTTGGCTCTGGACGGTATAGGTGAAGCTTTCTTT. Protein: CASSLALDGIGEAFF.

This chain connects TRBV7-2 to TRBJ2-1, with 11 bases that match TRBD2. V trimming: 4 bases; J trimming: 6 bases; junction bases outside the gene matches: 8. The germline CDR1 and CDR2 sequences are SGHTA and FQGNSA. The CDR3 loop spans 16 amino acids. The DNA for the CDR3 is TGTGCCAGCAGCTCGCGGCCTAGCGGGGGGTCCAATGAGCAGTTCTTC. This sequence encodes CASSSRPSGGSNEQFF.

CDR3 amino acids: CASSPASGPEYF. Written as DNA, the CDR3 is TGTGCCAGCAGCCCGGCTAGCGGGCCGGAGTATTTT. This chain joins TRBV3-1 (or the pseudogene TRBV3-2) and TRBJ2-3, with 8 bases matching TRBD2. From germline, CDR1 is LGHDT and CDR2 YNNKEL (reference sequence). The CDR3 consists of 12 residues. Germline trimming cut 4 bases from V and 13 bases from J; bases unmatched to any gene: 7.

The DNA for the CDR3 is TGTGCCAGTAGTATTAGGACGGTGAATCAGCCCCAGCATTTT. Translated: CASSIRTVNQPQHF. The chain has TRBV19 and TRBJ1-5; no reliable D call. Germline V CDR1 and CDR2: LNHDA, SQIVND (reference sequence). The CDR3 is made up of 14 amino acids. The germline V and J ends were trimmed by 3 bases and 4 bases, with 10 bases remaining between them.

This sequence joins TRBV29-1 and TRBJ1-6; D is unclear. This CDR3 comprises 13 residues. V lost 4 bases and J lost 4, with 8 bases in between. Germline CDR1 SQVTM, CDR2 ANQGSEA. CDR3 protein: CSVGDLYNSPLHF. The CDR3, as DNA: TGCAGCGTTGGGGATTTATATAATTCACCCCTCCACTTT. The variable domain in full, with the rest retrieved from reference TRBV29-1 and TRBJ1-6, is SAVISQKPSRDICQRGTSLTIQCQVDSQVTMMFWYRQQPGQSLTLIATANQGSEATYESGFVIDKFPISRPNLTFSTLTVSNMSPEDSSIYLCSVGDLYNSPLHFGNGTRLTVT.

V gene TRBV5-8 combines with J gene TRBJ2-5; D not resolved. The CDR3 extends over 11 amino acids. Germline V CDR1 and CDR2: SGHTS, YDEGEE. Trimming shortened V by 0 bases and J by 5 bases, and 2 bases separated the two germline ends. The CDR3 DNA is TGTGCCAGCAGCTTGGTGGAGACCCAGTACTTC. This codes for CASSLVETQYF. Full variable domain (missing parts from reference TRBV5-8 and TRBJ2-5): EAGVTQSPTHLIKTRGQQATLRCSPISGHTSVYWYQQALGLGLQFLLWYDEGEERNRGNFPPRFSGRQFPNYSSELNVNALELEDSALYLCASSLVETQYFGPGTRLLVL.

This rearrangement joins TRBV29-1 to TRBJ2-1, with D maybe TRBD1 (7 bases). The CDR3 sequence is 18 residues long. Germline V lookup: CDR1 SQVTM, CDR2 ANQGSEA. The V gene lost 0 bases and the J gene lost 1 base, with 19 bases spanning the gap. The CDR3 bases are TGCAGCGTTGAAGAAGCTCGCGGGACAGTGATTTCCTACAATGAGCAGTTCTTC. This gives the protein CSVEEARGTVISYNEQFF.

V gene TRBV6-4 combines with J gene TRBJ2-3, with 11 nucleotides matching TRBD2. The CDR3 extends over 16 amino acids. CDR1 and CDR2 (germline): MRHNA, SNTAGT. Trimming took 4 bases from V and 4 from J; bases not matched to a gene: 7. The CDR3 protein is CASSALAGGGADTQYF. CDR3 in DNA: TGTGCCAGCAGTGCCCTAGCGGGGGGAGGTGCAGATACGCAGTATTTT.

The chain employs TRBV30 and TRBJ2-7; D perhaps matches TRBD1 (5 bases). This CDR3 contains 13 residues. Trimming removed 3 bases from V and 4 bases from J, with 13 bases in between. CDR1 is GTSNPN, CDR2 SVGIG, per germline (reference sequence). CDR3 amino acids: CAWSRTLSYEQYF. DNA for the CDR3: TGTGCCTGGAGCAGGACACTATCTTACGAGCAGTACTTC.

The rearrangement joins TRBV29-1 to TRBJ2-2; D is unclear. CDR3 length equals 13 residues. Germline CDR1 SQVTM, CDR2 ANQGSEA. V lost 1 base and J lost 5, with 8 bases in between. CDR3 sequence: CSVEGQMTGELFF. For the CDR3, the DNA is TGCAGCGTTGAAGGGCAGATGACCGGGGAGCTGTTTTTT.

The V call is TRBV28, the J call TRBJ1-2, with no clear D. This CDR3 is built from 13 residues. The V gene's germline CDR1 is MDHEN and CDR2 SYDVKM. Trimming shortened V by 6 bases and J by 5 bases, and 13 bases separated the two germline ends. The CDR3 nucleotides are TGTGCCAGCAGCCGAGGACGGACTTATGGCTACACCTTC. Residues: CASSRGRTYGYTF.

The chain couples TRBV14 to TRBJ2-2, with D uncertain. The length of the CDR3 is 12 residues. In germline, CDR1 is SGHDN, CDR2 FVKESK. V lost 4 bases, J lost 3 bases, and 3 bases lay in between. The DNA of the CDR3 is TGTGCCAGCAGCCGCGACACCGGGGAGCTGTTTTTT. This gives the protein CASSRDTGELFF.

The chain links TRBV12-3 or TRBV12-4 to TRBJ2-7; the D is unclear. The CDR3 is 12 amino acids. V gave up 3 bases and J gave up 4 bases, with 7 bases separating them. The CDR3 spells CASSLSRYEQYF. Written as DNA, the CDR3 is TGTGCCAGCAGTTTGTCCCGGTACGAGCAGTACTTC.

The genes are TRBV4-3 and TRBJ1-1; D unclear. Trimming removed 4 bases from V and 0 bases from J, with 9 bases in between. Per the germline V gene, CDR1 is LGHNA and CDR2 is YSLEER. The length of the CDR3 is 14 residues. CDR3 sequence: CASSPSAVNTEAFF. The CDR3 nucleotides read TGCGCCAGCAGCCCTTCAGCAGTGAACACTGAAGCTTTCTTT.

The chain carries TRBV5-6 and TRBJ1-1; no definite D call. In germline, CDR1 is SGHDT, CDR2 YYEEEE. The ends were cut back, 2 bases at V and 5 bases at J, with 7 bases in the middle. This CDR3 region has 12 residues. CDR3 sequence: CASSFAITEAFF. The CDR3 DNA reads TGTGCCAGCAGCTTTGCGATAACTGAAGCTTTCTTT.